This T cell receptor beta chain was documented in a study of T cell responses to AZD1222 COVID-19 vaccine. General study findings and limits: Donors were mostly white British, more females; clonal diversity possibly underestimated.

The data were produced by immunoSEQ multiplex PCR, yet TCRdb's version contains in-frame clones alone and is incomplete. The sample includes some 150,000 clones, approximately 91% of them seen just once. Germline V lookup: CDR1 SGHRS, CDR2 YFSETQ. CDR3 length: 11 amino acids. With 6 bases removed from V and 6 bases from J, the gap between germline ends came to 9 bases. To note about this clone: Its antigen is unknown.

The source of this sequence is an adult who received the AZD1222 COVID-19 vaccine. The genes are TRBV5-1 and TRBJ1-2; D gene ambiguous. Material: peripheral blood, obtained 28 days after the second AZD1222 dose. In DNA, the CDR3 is TGCGCCAGCAACTCAATGGATGGCTACACCTTC. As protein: CASNSMDGYTF. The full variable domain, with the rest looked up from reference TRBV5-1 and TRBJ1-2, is KAGVTQTPRYLIKTRGQQVTLSCSPISGHRSVSWYQQTPGQGLQFLFEYFSETQRNKGNFPGRFSGRQFSNSRSEMNVSTLELGDSALYLCASNSMDGYTFGSGTRLTVV.